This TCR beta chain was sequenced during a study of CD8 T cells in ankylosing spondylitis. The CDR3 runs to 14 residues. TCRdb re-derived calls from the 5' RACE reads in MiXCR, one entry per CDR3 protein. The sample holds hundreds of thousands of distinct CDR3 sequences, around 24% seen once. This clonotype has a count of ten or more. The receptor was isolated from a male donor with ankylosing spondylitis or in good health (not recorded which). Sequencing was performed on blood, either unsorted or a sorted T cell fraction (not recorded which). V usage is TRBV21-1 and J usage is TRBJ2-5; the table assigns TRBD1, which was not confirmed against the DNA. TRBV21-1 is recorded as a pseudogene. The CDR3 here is CASSRQGAQETQYF. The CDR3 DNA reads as TGTGCCAGCAGCCGACAGGGGGCCCAAGAGACCCAGTACTTC.